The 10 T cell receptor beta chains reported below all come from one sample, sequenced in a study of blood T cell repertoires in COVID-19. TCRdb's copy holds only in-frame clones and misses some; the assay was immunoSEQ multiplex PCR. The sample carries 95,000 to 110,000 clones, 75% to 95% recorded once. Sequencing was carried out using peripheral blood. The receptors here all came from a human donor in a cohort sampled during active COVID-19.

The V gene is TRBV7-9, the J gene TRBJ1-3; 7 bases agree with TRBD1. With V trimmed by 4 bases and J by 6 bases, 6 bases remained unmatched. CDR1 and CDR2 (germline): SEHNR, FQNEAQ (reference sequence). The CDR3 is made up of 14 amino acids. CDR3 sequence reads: CASSYRQGVNTIYF. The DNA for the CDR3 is TGTGCCAGCAGCTACAGACAGGGCGTAAACACCATATATTTT.

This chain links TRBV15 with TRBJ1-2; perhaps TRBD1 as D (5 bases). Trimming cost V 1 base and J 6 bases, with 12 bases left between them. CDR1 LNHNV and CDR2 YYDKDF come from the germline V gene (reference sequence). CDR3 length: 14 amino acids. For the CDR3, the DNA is TGTGCCACCAGCAGAGGGGGGGGAGGGGATGGCTACACCTTC. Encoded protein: CATSRGGGGDGYTF.

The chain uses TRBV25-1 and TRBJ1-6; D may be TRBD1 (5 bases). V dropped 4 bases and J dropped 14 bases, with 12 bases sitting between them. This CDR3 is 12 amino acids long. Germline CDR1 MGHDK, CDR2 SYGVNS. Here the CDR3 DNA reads TGTGCCAGCAGTGTACCCCTCAGGGCCCTCCACTTT. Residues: CASSVPLRALHF.

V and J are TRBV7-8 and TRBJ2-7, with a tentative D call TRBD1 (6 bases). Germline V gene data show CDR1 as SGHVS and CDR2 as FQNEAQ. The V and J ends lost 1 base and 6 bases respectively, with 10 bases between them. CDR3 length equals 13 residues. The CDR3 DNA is TGTGCCAGCAGCTTAGGTAACAGGGCCGAGCAGTACTTC. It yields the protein CASSLGNRAEQYF.

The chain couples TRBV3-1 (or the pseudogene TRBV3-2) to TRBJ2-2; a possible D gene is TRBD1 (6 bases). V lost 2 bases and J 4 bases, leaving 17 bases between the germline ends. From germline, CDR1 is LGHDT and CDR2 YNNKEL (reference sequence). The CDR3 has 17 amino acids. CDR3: CASSQRGWGQGTGELFF. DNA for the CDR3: TGTGCCAGCAGCCAAAGGGGATGGGGGCAAGGCACCGGGGAGCTGTTTTTT.

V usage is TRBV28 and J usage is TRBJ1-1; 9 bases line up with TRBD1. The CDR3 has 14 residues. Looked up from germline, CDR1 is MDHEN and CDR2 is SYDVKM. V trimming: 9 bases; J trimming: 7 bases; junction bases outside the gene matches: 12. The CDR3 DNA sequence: TGTGCCAGTCAACAGGGGGCGGGCTGGAATGAAGCTTTCTTT. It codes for CASQQGAGWNEAFF.

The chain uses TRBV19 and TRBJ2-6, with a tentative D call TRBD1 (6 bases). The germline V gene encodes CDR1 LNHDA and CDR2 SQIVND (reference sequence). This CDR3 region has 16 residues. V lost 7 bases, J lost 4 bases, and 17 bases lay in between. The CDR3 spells CASTWQGSSGANVLTF. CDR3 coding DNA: TGTGCCAGTACTTGGCAGGGGAGTAGCGGGGCCAACGTCCTGACTTTC. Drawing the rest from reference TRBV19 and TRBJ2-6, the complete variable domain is DGGITQSPKYLFRKEGQNVTLSCEQNLNHDAMYWYRQDPGQGLRLIYYSQIVNDFQKGDIAEGYSVSREKKESFPLTVTSAQKNPTAFYLCASTWQGSSGANVLTFGAGSRLTVL.

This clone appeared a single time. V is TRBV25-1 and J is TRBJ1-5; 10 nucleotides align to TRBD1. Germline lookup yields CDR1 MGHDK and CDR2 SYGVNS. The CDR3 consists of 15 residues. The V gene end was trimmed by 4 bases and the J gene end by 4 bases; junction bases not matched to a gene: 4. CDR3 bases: TGTGCCAGCAGTGGGGGACAGGGGATTAATCAGCCCCAGCATTTT. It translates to CASSGGQGINQPQHF.

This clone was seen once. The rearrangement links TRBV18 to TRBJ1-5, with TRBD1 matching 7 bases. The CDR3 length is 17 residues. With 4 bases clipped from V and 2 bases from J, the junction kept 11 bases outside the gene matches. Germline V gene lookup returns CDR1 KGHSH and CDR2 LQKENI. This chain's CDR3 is CASSLAQGKGGNQPQHF. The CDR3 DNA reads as TGTGCCAGCTCACTAGCACAGGGGAAGGGTGGCAATCAGCCCCAGCATTTT.

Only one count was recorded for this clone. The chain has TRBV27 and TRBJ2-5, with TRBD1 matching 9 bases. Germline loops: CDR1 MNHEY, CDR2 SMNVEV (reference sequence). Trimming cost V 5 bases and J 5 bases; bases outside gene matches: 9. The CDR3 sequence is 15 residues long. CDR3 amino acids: CASSLNRGPLETQYF. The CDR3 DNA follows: TGTGCCAGCAGTCTCAACAGGGGGCCTCTGGAGACCCAGTACTTC.